The 25 T cell receptor beta chains given below trace back to one sample, sequenced in a study of cytomegalovirus exposure and HLA in healthy donors. Both 60 Vbeta primers and 13 Jbeta primers went into the PCR. Here immunoSEQ multiplex PCR was the method, and the copy in TCRdb shows in-frame clones only, minus some. Among about 120,000 clones, 80% to 85% were seen once, and the ten largest hold under 1.2%. The specimen was PBMCs. The receptors stem from a human donor in good health.

The chain has TRBV15 and TRBJ2-7; a possible D gene is TRBD1 (6 bases). The CDR3 is made up of 15 amino acids. With 5 bases removed from V and 3 bases from J, the gap between germline ends came to 17 bases. Germline CDR1 LNHNV, CDR2 YYDKDF (reference sequence). CDR3 nucleotides: TGTGCCACCAGCGGAGCCCTAGGGGGTGACTACGAGCAGTACTTC. Translation gives CATSGALGGDYEQYF.

This clone was observed a handful of times. J is TRBJ1-2 and V is TRBV6-5; TRBD1 matches 8 bases. Per germline, CDR1 MNHEY and CDR2 SVGAGI. The V segment lost 6 bases and the J segment 8 bases; nucleotides outside the gene matches: 14. The CDR3 loop spans 15 amino acids. CDR3 in DNA: TGTGCCAGCAGCCGCTCCAGGACAGGGAGTCGAGGCTACACCTTC. Translating gives CASSRSRTGSRGYTF.

The gene calls are TRBV6-5 and TRBJ1-2, with D hard to call. Trimming pared 4 bases from V and 3 bases from J, leaving 6 bases between. CDR1 is MNHEY and CDR2 is SVGAGI in the germline V gene. The CDR3 totals 12 residues. Here the CDR3 reads CASSSGYYGYTF. CDR3 nucleotide sequence: TGTGCCAGCAGTTCAGGTTACTATGGCTACACCTTC.

This clone has more than one count but fewer than ten. The chain is built from TRBV28 and TRBJ1-5; D ambiguous. Germline assignment: CDR1 MDHEN and CDR2 SYDVKM. The CDR3 extends over 12 amino acids. Trimming cost V 7 bases and J 1 base, with 5 bases left between them. The CDR3 protein is CASTQSNQPQHF. CDR3 nucleotides: TGTGCCAGCACACAAAGCAATCAGCCCCAGCATTTT.

The chain recombines TRBV4-2 with TRBJ2-1, with 7 bases matching TRBD2. The V gene's germline CDR1 is LGHNA and CDR2 YNFKEQ. V lost 0 bases, J lost 10 bases, and 12 bases stayed unmatched. This CDR3 has 16 amino acids. CDR3 residues: CASSQEGASGSGEQFF. CDR3 DNA sequence: TGTGCCAGCAGCCAAGAGGGAGCTAGCGGATCCGGGGAGCAGTTCTTC.

This clone came up once. The chain recombines TRBV7-3 with TRBJ2-7, with 7 bases lining up with TRBD1. The CDR3 totals 15 residues. The ends lost 1 base at V and 4 bases at J; junction bases unmatched: 7. The germline V gene encodes CDR1 SGHTA and CDR2 FQGTGA. This chain's CDR3 is CASSLRAGGPYEQYF. The CDR3 nucleotides are TGTGCCAGCAGCTTAAGGGCAGGGGGTCCTTACGAGCAGTACTTC.

V gene TRBV6-5 combines with J gene TRBJ1-2; TRBD1 aligns across 9 bases. This CDR3 spans 13 amino acids. Trimming cost V 6 bases and J 9 bases; bases outside gene matches: 8. The germline V gene encodes CDR1 MNHEY and CDR2 SVGAGI. The CDR3 DNA is TGTGCCAGCAGACAGGGGGCGGTCCGGAGCTACACCTTC. Its protein is CASRQGAVRSYTF.

The rearrangement joins TRBV6-1 to TRBJ2-7; D gene unclear. V lost 7 bases and J 4 bases, leaving 5 bases between the germline ends. The CDR3 runs 10 residues. Germline CDR1 and CDR2: MNHNS and SASEGT. Written as DNA, the CDR3 is TGTGCCAGCATGTATTACGAGCAGTACTTC. Protein sequence: CASMYYEQYF.

CDR3 amino acids: CASSYSTASGVYEQYF. The DNA of the CDR3 is TGTGCCAGCAGTTACTCGACGGCTAGCGGGGTCTACGAGCAGTACTTC. The chain links TRBV6-5 to TRBJ2-7; TRBD2 matches at 9 bases. After removal of 0 bases from V and 3 bases from J, the junction contained 6 bases not matched to a gene. The CDR3 is made up of 16 amino acids. Germline assignment: CDR1 MNHEY and CDR2 SVGAGI.

The chain recombines TRBV11-2 with TRBJ1-3; tentative D call: TRBD1 (6 bases). The CDR3 sequence is 16 residues long. V lost 4 bases and J 0 bases, leaving 13 bases between the germline ends. Germline loops: CDR1 SGHAT, CDR2 FQNNGV. This CDR3 is CASSSFTGFSGNTIYF. CDR3 DNA: TGTGCCAGCAGCTCGTTTACAGGGTTCTCTGGAAACACCATATATTTT.

The chain recombines TRBV4-1 with TRBJ2-7; TRBD2 matches at 7 bases. J lost 5 bases, V lost 4 bases, and 5 bases had no gene match. Germline values: CDR1 MGHRA, CDR2 YSYEKL. The CDR3 consists of 13 residues. CDR3 protein: CASSPPGRDEQYF. In DNA form, the CDR3 reads TGCGCCAGCAGCCCACCTGGGAGGGACGAGCAGTACTTC.

The CDR3 DNA reads as TGTGCCAGCAGCCCTCGACCGCCGGACAGGATTAACTATGGCTACACCTTC. This gives the protein CASSPRPPDRINYGYTF. The V gene is TRBV4-2, the J gene TRBJ1-2, with 7 bases identical to TRBD1. Unmatched junction bases numbered 12, after V lost 4 bases and J lost 1 base. This CDR3 region has 17 residues. Germline lookup yields CDR1 LGHNA and CDR2 YNFKEQ.

The chain recombines TRBV25-1 with TRBJ2-2; D possibly corresponds to TRBD1 (7 bases). The CDR3 loop spans 16 amino acids. Trimming stripped 4 bases from V and 3 bases from J, with 15 bases between. Germline V gene data show CDR1 as MGHDK and CDR2 as SYGVNS. The CDR3 DNA is TGTGCCAGCAGTGTCCCAGGGGGGTCGGACACCGGGGAGCTGTTTTTT. Its protein is CASSVPGGSDTGELFF.

The chain joins TRBV6-1 to TRBJ2-7, with TRBD2 identical over 7 bases. In germline, CDR1 is MNHNS, CDR2 SASEGT. This CDR3 is 14 amino acids long. The ends lost 2 bases at V and 4 bases at J; junction bases unmatched: 5. DNA for the CDR3: TGTGCCAGCAGTGAAACTAGCGATACTTACGAGCAGTACTTC. Amino acid sequence: CASSETSDTYEQYF.

The chain couples TRBV5-6 to TRBJ2-3, with TRBD2 identical over 8 bases. Looked up from germline, CDR1 is SGHDT and CDR2 is YYEEEE. V trimming: 0 bases; J trimming: 2 bases; junction bases outside the gene matches: 14. This CDR3 comprises 19 residues. CDR3 sequence (DNA): TGTGCCAGCAGCTTGGCTCCTTGGCGGGAGGCGATACACACAGATACGCAGTATTTT. Translated: CASSLAPWREAIHTDTQYF. Variable domain in full (rest from reference TRBV5-6 and TRBJ2-3): DAGVTQSPTHLIKTRGQQVTLRCSPKSGHDTVSWYQQALGQGPQFIFQYYEEEERQRGNFPDRFSGHQFPNYSSELNVNALLLGDSALYLCASSLAPWREAIHTDTQYFGPGTRLTVL.

This clone was detected only once. The rearrangement joins TRBV5-4 to TRBJ2-7; D call uncertain. The CDR3 totals 13 residues. CDR1 is SGHNT and CDR2 is YYREEE in the germline V gene (reference sequence). V lost 1 base and J 2 bases, leaving 7 bases between the germline ends. CDR3: CASSLHYAYEQYF. The DNA of the CDR3 is TGTGCCAGCAGCTTGCACTACGCCTACGAGCAGTACTTC.

This chain uses TRBV6-1 with TRBJ2-5, with D perhaps matching TRBD2 (7 bases). Germline CDR1 is MNHNS and CDR2 is SASEGT. This CDR3 spans 15 amino acids. With 4 bases removed from V and 5 bases from J, the gap between germline ends came to 17 bases. CDR3 in DNA: TGTGCCAGCAGTGGGCTCGGGGGGCTCGGGGAGACCCAGTACTTC. Protein sequence: CASSGLGGLGETQYF.

V usage is TRBV6-1 and J usage is TRBJ2-3; perhaps TRBD2 as D (5 bases). There are 15 residues in the CDR3. V was trimmed by 7 bases and J by 6 bases, leaving 20 bases between them. Looked up from germline, CDR1 is MNHNS and CDR2 is SASEGT. Here the CDR3 reads CASKTSRTLQDTQYF. CDR3 DNA sequence: TGTGCCAGCAAAACTAGTCGGACCCTCCAGGATACGCAGTATTTT.

V and J are TRBV25-1 and TRBJ1-5, with 7 positions matching TRBD1. V was clipped by 6 bases and J by 7 bases; unmatched bases: 3. Germline CDR1 is MGHDK and CDR2 is SYGVNS. There are 12 residues in the CDR3. The CDR3 coding sequence is TGTGCCAGCAGAACAGGGGAACAGCCCCAGCATTTT. Its translation is CASRTGEQPQHF. Full variable domain (missing parts from reference TRBV25-1 and TRBJ1-5): EADIYQTPRYLVIGTGKKITLECSQTMGHDKMYWYQQDPGMELHLIHYSYGVNSTEKGDLSSESTVSRIRTEHFPLTLESARPSHTSQYLCASRTGEQPQHFGDGTRLSIL.

This clone has only a few counts. This chain joins TRBV12-5 and TRBJ1-2; no reliable D call. This CDR3 is built from 10 residues. The germline gives CDR1 LGHNT, CDR2 FRNRAP. Trimming pared 7 bases from V and 6 bases from J, leaving 6 bases between. The CDR3 sequence: CASDSHGYTF. CDR3 bases: TGTGCTAGTGACTCTCATGGCTACACCTTC.

This chain uses TRBV5-6 with TRBJ2-7; 10 nucleotides align to TRBD2. This CDR3 region has 16 residues. CDR1 is SGHDT and CDR2 is YYEEEE in the germline V gene. V lost 3 bases and J lost 4; bases outside the gene matches: 10. The CDR3 here is CASSWGTSGNPYEQYF. CDR3 nucleotides: TGTGCCAGCAGCTGGGGAACTAGCGGGAACCCTTACGAGCAGTACTTC.

The chain is built from TRBV7-9 and TRBJ1-2; D is perhaps TRBD1 (6 bases). Trimming removed 5 bases at V and 5 bases at J, with 15 bases between. Germline V gives CDR1 SEHNR, CDR2 FQNEAQ (reference sequence). This CDR3 comprises 14 residues. CDR3 loop: CASSTSPGHYGYTF. DNA of the CDR3: TGTGCCAGCAGCACGTCACCGGGACATTATGGCTACACCTTC.

The V gene is TRBV15, the J gene TRBJ2-5, with a possible D match to TRBD2 (7 bases). Germline CDR1 and CDR2: LNHNV and YYDKDF (reference sequence). This CDR3 is 15 amino acids long. V gave up 4 bases and J gave up 5 bases, with 17 bases separating them. The CDR3 DNA is TGTGCCACCAGCATCGGACTAGGGGGGCCGGAGACCCAGTACTTC. The encoded protein is CATSIGLGGPETQYF.

The V and J genes are TRBV7-9 and TRBJ2-3, with unresolved D. CDR1 and CDR2 (germline): SEHNR, FQNEAQ (reference sequence). Trimming stripped 3 bases from V and 0 bases from J, with 7 bases between. The CDR3 length is 14 residues. The CDR3 sequence: CASSFLTSTDTQYF. The DNA for the CDR3 is TGTGCCAGCAGCTTCCTCACTAGCACAGATACGCAGTATTTT.

The DNA of the CDR3 is TGTGCCAGCAGCTTAGGGGGGACAGACACTGAAGCTTTCTTT. It specifies CASSLGGTDTEAFF. The chain is built from TRBV7-2 and TRBJ1-1, with 7 bases lining up with TRBD1. The CDR3 has 14 amino acids. CDR1 and CDR2 (germline): SGHTA, FQGNSA. After removal of 1 base from V and 3 bases from J, the junction contained 2 bases not matched to a gene.